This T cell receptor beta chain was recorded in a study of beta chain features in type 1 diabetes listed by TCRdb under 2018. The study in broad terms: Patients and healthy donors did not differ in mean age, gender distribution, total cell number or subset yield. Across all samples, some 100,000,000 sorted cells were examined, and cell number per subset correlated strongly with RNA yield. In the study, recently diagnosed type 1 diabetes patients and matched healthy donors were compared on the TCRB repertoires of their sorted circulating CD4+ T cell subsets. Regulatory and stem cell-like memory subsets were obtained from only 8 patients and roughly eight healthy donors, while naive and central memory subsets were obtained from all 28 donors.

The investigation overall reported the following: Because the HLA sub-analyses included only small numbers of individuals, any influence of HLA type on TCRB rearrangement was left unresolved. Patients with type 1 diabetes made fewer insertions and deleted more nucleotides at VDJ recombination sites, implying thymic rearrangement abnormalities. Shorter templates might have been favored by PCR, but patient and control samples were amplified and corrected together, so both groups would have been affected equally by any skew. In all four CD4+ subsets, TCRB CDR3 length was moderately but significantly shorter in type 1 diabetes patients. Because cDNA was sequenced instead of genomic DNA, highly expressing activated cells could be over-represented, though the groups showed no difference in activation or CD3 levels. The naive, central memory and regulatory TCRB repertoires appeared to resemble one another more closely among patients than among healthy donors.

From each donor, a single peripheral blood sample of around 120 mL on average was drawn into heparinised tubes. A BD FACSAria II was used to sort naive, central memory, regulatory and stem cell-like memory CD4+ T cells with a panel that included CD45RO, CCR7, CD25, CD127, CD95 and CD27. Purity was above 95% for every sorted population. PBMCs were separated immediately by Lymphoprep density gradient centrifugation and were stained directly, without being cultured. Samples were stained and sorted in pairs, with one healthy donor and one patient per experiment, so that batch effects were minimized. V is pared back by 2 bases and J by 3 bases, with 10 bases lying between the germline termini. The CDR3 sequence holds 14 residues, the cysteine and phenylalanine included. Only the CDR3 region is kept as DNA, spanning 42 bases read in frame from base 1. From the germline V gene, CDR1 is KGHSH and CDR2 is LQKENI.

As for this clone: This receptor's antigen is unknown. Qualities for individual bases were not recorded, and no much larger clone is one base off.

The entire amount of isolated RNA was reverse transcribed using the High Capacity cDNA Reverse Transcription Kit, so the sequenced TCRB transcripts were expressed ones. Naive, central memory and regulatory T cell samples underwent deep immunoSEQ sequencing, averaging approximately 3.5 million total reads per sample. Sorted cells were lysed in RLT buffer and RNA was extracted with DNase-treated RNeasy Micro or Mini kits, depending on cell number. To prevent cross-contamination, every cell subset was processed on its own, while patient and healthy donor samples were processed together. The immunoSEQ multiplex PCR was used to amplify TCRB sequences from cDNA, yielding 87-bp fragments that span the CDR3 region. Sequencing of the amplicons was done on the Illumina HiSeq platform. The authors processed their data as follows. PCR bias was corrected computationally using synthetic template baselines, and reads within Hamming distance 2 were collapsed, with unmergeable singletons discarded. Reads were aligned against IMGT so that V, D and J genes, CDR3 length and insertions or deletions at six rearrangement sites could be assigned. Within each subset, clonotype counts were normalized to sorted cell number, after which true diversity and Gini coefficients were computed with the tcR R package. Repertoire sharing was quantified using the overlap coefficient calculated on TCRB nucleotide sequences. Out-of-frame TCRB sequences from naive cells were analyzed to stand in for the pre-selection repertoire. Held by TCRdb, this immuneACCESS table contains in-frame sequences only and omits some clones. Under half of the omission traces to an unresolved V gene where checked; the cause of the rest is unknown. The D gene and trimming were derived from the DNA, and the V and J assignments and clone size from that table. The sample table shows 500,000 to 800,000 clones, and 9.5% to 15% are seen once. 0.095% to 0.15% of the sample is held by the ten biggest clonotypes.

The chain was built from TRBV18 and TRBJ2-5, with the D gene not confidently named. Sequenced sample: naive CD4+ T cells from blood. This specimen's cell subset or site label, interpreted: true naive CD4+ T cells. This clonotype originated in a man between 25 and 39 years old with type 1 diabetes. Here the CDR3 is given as CASSPRNGEETQYF. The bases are TGTGCCAGCTCACCAAGGAACGGAGAAGAGACCCAGTACTTC.